This T cell receptor beta chain was documented in a study of cytomegalovirus exposure and HLA in healthy donors. In the study overall: Within an early data release were around 87 million unique TCRs drawn from HLA-typed donors.

This CDR3 has 15 residues. CDR1 and CDR2 from the germline V gene are LGHNA and YNFKEQ. Deletions cut 2 bases from V and 2 bases from J, with 13 bases between. PCR used 60 Vbeta primers and 13 Jbeta primers. The protocol was immunoSEQ multiplex PCR, while the TCRdb copy is restricted to in-frame clones and leaves out a portion. The data hold roughly 180,000 clones, with about four fifths observed a single time. Donors were nominally healthy when sampled, though unrecorded immune exposures were likely. Study-wide points: Certain indistinguishable V segments, among them TRBV6-2 and TRBV6-3, were excluded. The CMV antigen specificity of a few CMV-associated chains was confirmed through in vitro analysis.

About this clone: Its antigen is still unknown.

The J gene is TRBJ2-7, the V gene TRBV4-2, with D perhaps matching TRBD1 (6 bases). The sequencing sample was made of PBMCs. The sequence was obtained from a male donor in good health and CMV-seronegative. The CDR3 loop is CASSQMDSYTYEQYF. CDR3 nucleotide sequence: TGTGCCAGCAGCCAAATGGACAGCTACACCTACGAGCAGTACTTC.